The clone carrying this TCR beta chain was recorded only once. Its antigen is currently unknown. The data are from a study of T cell responses to AZD1222 COVID-19 vaccine. Findings and caveats of the study: Repertoire samples came only from after the peak T cell response. Baseline seropositivity occurred in only 5 to 7 AZD1222 recipients. Two AZD1222 administrations were followed by greater Spike-specific TCR breadth and depth.

Method: immunoSEQ multiplex PCR; TCRdb's copy keeps in-frame clones and lacks some. The sample lists over 150,000 clones, 87% occurring once. Trimming removed 2 bases at V and 0 bases at J, with 14 bases between. Germline CDR1 reads MNHNS; CDR2 reads SASEGT. The CDR3 loop spans 17 amino acids. This TCR derives from an adult in good health. The J gene is TRBJ1-5, the V gene TRBV6-1; no reliable D call. Sequenced here: peripheral blood, sampled on day 0 of AZD1222 vaccination. CDR3 sequence reads: CASSELVADLSNQPQHF. The CDR3, as DNA: TGTGCCAGCAGTGAACTTGTTGCGGACCTTAGCAATCAGCCCCAGCATTTT.